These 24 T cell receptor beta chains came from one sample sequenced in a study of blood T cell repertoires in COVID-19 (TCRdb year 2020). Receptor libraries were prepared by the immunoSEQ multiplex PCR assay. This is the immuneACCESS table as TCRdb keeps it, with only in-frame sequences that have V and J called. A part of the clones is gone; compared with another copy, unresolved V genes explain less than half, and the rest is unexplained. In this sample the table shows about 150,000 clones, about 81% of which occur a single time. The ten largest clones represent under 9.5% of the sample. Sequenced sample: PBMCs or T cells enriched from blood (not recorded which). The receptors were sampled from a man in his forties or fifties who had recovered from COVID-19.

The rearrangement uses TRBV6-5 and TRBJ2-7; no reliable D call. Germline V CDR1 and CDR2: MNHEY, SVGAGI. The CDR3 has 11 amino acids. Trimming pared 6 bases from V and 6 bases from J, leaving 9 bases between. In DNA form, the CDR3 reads TGTGCCAGCAGCCGGTCGGGCGAGCAGTACTTC. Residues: CASSRSGEQYF.

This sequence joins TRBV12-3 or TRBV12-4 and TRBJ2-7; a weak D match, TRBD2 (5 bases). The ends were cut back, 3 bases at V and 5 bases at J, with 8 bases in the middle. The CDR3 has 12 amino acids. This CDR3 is CASSLIGDEQYF. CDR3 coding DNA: TGTGCCAGCAGTTTGATCGGGGACGAGCAGTACTTC.

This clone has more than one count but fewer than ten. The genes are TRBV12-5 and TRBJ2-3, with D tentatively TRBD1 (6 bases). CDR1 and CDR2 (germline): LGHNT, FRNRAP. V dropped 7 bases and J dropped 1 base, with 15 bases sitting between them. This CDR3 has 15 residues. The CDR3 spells CASALTGTRTDTQYF. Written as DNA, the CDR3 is TGTGCTAGTGCCCTGACAGGCACACGCACAGATACGCAGTATTTT.

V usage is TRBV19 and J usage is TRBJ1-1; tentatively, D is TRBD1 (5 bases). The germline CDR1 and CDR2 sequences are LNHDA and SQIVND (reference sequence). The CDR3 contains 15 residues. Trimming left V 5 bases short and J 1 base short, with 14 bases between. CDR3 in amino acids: CASSSVGGGNTEAFF. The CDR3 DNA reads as TGTGCCAGTAGTTCGGTTGGGGGAGGGAACACTGAAGCTTTCTTT.

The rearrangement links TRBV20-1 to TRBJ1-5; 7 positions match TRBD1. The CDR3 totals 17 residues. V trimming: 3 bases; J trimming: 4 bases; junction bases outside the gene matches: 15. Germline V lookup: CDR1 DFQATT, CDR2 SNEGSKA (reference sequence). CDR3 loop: CSASSVPRGTANQPQHF. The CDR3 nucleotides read TGCAGTGCTAGTTCGGTCCCCCGCGGGACAGCAAATCAGCCCCAGCATTTT.

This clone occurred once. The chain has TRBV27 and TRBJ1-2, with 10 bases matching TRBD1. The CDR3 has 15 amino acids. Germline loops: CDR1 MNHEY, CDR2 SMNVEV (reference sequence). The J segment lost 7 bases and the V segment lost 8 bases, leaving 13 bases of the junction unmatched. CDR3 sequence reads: CASGIPGQGFGGYTF. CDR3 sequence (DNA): TGTGCCAGCGGGATCCCGGGACAGGGGTTTGGTGGCTACACCTTC.

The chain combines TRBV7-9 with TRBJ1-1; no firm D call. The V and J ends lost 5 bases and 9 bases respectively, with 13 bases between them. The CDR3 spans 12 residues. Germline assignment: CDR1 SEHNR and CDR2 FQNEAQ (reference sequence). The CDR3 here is CASSPPGSQAFF. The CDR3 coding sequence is TGTGCCAGCAGCCCGCCGGGATCCCAAGCTTTCTTT.

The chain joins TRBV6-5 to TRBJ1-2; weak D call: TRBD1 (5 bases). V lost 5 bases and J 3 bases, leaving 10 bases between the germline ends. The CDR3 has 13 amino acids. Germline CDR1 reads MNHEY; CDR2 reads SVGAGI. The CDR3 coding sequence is TGTGCCAGCAGTATGCAGGGTGACTATGGCTACACCTTC. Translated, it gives CASSMQGDYGYTF.

The CDR3 DNA reads as TGCGCCAGCAGCTTGAGGCAGGGCCCCTACGAGCAGTACTTC. The encoded protein is CASSLRQGPYEQYF. The chain carries TRBV5-1 and TRBJ2-7, with a possible D match to TRBD1 (5 bases). The V gene lost 1 base and the J gene lost 2 bases, with 10 bases spanning the gap. This CDR3 has 14 residues. CDR1 is SGHRS and CDR2 is YFSETQ in the germline V gene. Combining the CDR3 with reference TRBV5-1 and TRBJ2-7 gives the whole variable domain KAGVTQTPRYLIKTRGQQVTLSCSPISGHRSVSWYQQTPGQGLQFLFEYFSETQRNKGNFPGRFSGRQFSNSRSEMNVSTLELGDSALYLCASSLRQGPYEQYFGPGTRLTVT.

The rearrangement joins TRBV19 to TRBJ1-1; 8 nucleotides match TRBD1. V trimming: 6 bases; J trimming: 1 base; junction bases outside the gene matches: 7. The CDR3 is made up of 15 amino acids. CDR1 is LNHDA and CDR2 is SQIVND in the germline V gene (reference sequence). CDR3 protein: CASRLQGVRNTEAFF. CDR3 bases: TGTGCCAGTAGGCTACAGGGGGTTAGGAACACTGAAGCTTTCTTT.

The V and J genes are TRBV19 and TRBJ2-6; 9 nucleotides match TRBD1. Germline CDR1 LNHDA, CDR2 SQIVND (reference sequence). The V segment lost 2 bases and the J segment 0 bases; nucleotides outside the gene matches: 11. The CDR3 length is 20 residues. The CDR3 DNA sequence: TGTGCCAGTAGTATACGGGACAGGGTGACAACTAACTCTGGGGCCAACGTCCTGACTTTC. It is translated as CASSIRDRVTTNSGANVLTF.

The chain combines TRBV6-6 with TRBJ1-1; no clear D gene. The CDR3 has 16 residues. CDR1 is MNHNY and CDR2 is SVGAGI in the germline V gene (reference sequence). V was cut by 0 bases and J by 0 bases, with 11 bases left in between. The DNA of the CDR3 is TGTGCCAGCAGTTACTCGATTGAGGGTTTGAACACTGAAGCTTTCTTT. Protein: CASSYSIEGLNTEAFF.

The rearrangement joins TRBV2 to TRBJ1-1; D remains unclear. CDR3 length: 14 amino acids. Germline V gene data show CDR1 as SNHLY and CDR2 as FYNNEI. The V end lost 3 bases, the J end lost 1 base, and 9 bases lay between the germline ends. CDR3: CASSDLNGNTEAFF. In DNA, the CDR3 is TGTGCCAGCAGTGACCTGAACGGGAACACTGAAGCTTTCTTT. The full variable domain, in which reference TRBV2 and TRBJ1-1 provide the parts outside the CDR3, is EPEVTQTPSHQVTQMGQEVILRCVPISNHLYFYWYRQILGQKVEFLVSFYNNEISEKSEIFDDQFSVERPDGSNFTLKIRSTKLEDSAMYFCASSDLNGNTEAFFGQGTRLTVV.

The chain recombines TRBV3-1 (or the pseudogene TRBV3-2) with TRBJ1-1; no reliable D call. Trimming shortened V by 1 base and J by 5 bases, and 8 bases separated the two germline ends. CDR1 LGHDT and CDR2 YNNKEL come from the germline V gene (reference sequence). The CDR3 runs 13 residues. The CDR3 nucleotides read TGTGCCAGCAGCCAAGGTATTCAGACTGAAGCTTTCTTT. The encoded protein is CASSQGIQTEAFF.

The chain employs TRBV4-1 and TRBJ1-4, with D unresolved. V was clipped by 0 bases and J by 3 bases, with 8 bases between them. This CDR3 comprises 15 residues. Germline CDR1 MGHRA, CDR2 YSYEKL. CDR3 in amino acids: CASSQEARANEKLFF. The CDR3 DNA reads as TGCGCCAGCAGCCAAGAAGCACGGGCTAATGAAAAACTGTTTTTT.

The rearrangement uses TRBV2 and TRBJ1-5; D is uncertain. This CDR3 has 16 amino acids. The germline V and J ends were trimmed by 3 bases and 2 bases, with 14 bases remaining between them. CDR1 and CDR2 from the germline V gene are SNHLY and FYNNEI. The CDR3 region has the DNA TGTGCCAGCAGTGAGAACAGCCTGGCCGGCAATCAGCCCCAGCATTTT. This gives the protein CASSENSLAGNQPQHF. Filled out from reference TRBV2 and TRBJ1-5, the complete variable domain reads EPEVTQTPSHQVTQMGQEVILRCVPISNHLYFYWYRQILGQKVEFLVSFYNNEISEKSEIFDDQFSVERPDGSNFTLKIRSTKLEDSAMYFCASSENSLAGNQPQHFGDGTRLSIL.

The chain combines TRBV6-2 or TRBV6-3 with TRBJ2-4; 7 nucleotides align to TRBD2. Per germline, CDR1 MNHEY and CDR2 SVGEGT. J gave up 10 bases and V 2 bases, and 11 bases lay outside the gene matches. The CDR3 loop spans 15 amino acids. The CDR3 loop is CASSYGTTFSGIQYF. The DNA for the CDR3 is TGTGCCAGCAGTTACGGGACTACCTTTTCAGGAATTCAGTACTTC.

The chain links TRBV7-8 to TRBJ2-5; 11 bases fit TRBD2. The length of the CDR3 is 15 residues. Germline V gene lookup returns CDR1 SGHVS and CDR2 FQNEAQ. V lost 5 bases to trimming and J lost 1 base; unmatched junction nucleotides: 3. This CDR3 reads CASSQGTSGQETQYF. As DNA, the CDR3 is TGTGCCAGCAGCCAGGGGACTAGCGGCCAAGAGACCCAGTACTTC.

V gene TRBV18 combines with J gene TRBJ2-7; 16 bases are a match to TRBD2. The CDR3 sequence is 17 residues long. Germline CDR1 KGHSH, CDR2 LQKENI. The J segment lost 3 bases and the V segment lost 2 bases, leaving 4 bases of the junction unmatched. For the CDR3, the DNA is TGTGCCAGCTCACCAGAGGGACTAGCGGGGGGGAGCTACGAGCAGTACTTC. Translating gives CASSPEGLAGGSYEQYF.

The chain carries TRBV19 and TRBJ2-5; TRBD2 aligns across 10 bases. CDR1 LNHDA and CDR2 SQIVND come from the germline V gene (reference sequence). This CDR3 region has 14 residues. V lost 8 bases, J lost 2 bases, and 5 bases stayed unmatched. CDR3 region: CASSTSGVQETQYF. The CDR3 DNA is TGTGCCAGTTCTACTAGCGGGGTTCAAGAGACCCAGTACTTC. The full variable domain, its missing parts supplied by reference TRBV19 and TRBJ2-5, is DGGITQSPKYLFRKEGQNVTLSCEQNLNHDAMYWYRQDPGQGLRLIYYSQIVNDFQKGDIAEGYSVSREKKESFPLTVTSAQKNPTAFYLCASSTSGVQETQYFGPGTRLLVL.

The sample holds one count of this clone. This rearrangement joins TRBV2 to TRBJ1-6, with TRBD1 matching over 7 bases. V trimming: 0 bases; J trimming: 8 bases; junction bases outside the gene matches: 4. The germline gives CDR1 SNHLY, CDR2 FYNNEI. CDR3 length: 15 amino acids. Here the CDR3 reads CASSEAGQQDSPLHF. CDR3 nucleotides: TGTGCCAGCAGTGAAGCGGGACAGCAGGATTCACCCCTCCACTTT.

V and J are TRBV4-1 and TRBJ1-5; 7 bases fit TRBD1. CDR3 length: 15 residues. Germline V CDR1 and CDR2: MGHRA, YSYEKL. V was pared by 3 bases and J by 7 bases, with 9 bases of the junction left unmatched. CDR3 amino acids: CASSQGMTGIQPQHF. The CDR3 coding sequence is TGCGCCAGCAGCCAGGGTATGACAGGGATCCAGCCCCAGCATTTT.

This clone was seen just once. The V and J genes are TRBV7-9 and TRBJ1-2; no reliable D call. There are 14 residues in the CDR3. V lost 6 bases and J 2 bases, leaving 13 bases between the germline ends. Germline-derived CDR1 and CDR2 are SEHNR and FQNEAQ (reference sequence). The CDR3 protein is CASRKAEANYGYTF. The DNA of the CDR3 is TGTGCCAGCAGGAAGGCGGAGGCCAACTATGGCTACACCTTC.

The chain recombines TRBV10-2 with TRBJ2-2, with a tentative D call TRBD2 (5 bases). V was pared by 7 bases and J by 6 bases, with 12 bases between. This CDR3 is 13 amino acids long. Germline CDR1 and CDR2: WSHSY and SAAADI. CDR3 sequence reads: CASMIGNAGELFF. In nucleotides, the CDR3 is TGCGCCAGCATGATCGGGAATGCCGGGGAGCTGTTTTTT.